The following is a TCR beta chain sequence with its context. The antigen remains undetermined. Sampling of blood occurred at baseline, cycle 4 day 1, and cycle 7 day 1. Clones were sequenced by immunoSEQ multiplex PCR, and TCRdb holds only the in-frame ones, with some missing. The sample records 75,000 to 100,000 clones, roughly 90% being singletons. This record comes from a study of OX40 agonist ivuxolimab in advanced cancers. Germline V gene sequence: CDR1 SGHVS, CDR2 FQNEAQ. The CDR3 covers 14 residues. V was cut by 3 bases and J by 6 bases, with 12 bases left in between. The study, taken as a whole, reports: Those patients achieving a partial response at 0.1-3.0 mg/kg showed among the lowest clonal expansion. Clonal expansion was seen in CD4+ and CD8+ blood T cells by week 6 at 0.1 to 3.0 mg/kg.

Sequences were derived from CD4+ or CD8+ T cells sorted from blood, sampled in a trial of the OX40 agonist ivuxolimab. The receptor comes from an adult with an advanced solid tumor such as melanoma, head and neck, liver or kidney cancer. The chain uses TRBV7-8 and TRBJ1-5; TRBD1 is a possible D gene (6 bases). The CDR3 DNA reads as TGTGCCAGCAGCTTTGAGGGGGAAATTCAGCCCCAGCATTTT. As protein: CASSFEGEIQPQHF.